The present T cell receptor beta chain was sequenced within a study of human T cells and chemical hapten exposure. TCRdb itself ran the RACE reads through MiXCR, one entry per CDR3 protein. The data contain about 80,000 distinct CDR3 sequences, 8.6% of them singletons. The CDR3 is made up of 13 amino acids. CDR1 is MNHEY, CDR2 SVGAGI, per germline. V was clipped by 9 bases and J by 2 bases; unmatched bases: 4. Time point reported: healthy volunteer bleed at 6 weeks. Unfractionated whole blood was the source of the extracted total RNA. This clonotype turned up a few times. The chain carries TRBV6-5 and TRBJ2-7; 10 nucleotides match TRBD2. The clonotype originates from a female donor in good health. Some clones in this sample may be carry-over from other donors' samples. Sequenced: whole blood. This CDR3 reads CASRLAGTYEQYF. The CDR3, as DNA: TGTGCCAGTCGACTAGCGGGCACCTACGAGCAGTACTTC.